The rows below give T cell receptor beta chains drawn from one sample of a study of CD8 T cells in ankylosing spondylitis. MiXCR was run by TCRdb on the 5' RACE reads, yielding one entry per CDR3 protein. Here the sample spans fewer than 250,000 distinct CDR3 sequences, over 9.5% being singletons. The sample consisted of blood, either unsorted or a sorted T cell fraction (not recorded which). The receptor source for this set is a male donor with ankylosing spondylitis or in good health (not recorded which). CDR3s include the opening cysteine and the closing phenylalanine or tryptophan. D genes are given only for firm matches. Size is stated for part of the rows, as once, few or many counts, or as a class when the clone is expanded.

D,J,V,size,CDR3,DNA
TRBD2,TRBJ2-7,TRBV5-6,NA,CASTADRLAGSSYEQYF,TGTGCCAGCACCGCCGACCGACTAGCGGGGAGCTCCTACGAGCAGTACTTC
TRBD2,TRBJ2-1,TRBV6-5,NA,CASSYGTSGGYNEQFF,TGTGCCAGCAGTTACGGGACTAGCGGGGGGTACAATGAGCAGTTCTTC
NA,TRBJ2-5,TRBV29-1,few,CSGTGLEETQYF,TGCAGCGGGACGGGACTCGAAGAGACCCAGTACTTC
TRBD2,TRBJ2-2,TRBV20-1,few,CSAAFPSGGTRELFF,TGCAGTGCAGCGTTTCCTAGCGGGGGTACCCGGGAGCTGTTTTTT
TRBD1,TRBJ1-2,TRBV20-1,NA,CSAILPRTGPFGYTF,TGCAGTGCTATCCTCCCTCGGACAGGGCCGTTTGGCTACACCTTC
TRBD2,TRBJ2-1,TRBV6-1,many,CASSITSAGDNEQFF,TGTGCCAGCAGTATAACTAGCGCAGGAGACAATGAGCAGTTCTTC
TRBD2,TRBJ2-2,TRBV12-3/TRBV12-4,NA,CASSPGRGGVLANTGELFF,TGTGCCAGCAGTCCTGGGCGGGGGGGAGTCCTCGCGAACACCGGGGAGCTGTTTTTT
TRBD2,TRBJ2-2,TRBV7-7,few,CASSPGGSNTGELFF,TGTGCTAGCAGCCCCGGGGGGTCGAACACCGGGGAGCTGTTTTTT
TRBD1,TRBJ2-7,TRBV14,few,CASSSRQGSYEQYF,TGTGCCAGCTCGAGCCGACAGGGGTCCTACGAGCAGTACTTC
TRBD1,TRBJ1-2,TRBV27,many,CASSSRQGADYGYTF,TGTGCCAGCAGTTCGAGACAGGGGGCAGACTATGGCTACACCTTC
NA,TRBJ2-5,TRBV5-5,NA,CASSFPAAQETQYF,TGTGCCAGCAGCTTCCCAGCGGCCCAAGAGACCCAGTACTTC
TRBD1,TRBJ1-4,TRBV3-1,NA,CASSLRQGSTATNEKLFF,TGTGCCAGCAGCCTAAGACAGGGCAGCACGGCAACTAATGAAAAACTGTTTTTT
NA,TRBJ2-3,TRBV10-3,many,CAISDGRDSDTQYF,TGTGCCATCAGTGACGGCAGGGACTCAGATACGCAGTATTTT
TRBD2,TRBJ2-3,TRBV5-5,many,CASSLAVRASGLTDTQYF,TGTGCCAGCAGCTTGGCCGTTCGTGCTAGCGGGCTCACAGATACGCAGTATTTT
TRBD1,TRBJ2-3,TRBV24-1,many,CATSDPYAVRDRGTDTQYF,TGTGCCACCAGTGATCCCTACGCAGTTCGGGACAGGGGCACAGATACGCAGTATTTT
NA,TRBJ2-7,TRBV11-2,many,CASSRQGDEQYF,TGTGCCAGCAGCCGTCAGGGAGACGAGCAGTACTTC
NA,TRBJ1-4,TRBV28,few,CASRGEWGGLPKKLFF,TGTGCCAGCAGGGGAGAATGGGGGGGGCTTCCGAAAAAACTGTTTTTT
TRBD1,TRBJ2-7,TRBV14,many,CASSQQGAKSYEQYF,TGTGCCAGCAGCCAACAGGGGGCGAAGTCCTACGAGCAGTACTTC
TRBD2,TRBJ2-1,TRBV24-1,many,CATSDPFGGGVYNEQFF,TGTGCCACCAGTGATCCATTTGGCGGGGGGGTCTACAATGAGCAGTTCTTC
NA,TRBJ1-3,TRBV15,many,CATSRDRKQDFGNTIYF,TGTGCCACCAGCAGAGATCGAAAACAGGACTTTGGAAACACCATATATTTT
NA,TRBJ2-5,TRBV27,NA,CASSPFWSQETQYF,TGTGCCAGCAGCCCTTTTTGGAGTCAAGAGACCCAGTACTTC
TRBD2,TRBJ2-3,TRBV5-1,many,CASRISGGASDTQYF,TGCGCCAGCAGGATTAGCGGGGGGGCATCAGATACGCAGTATTTT
TRBD2,TRBJ2-7,TRBV27,many,CASSRTSGGTYEQYF,TGTGCCAGCAGTCGGACTAGCGGGGGGACCTACGAGCAGTACTTC
TRBD1,TRBJ1-2,TRBV5-1,NA,CASSYCLYQGQGDGYTF,TGCGCCAGCAGTTATTGCCTATACCAGGGACAGGGAGATGGCTACACCTTC
NA,TRBJ2-5,TRBV3-1,NA,CASSQVPTGLGETQYF,TGTGCCAGCAGCCAAGTTCCTACAGGATTGGGGGAGACCCAGTACTTC
NA,TRBJ2-1,TRBV6-1,many,CASTQRRGQVNEQFF,TGTGCCAGCACCCAGCGGAGGGGGCAGGTAAATGAGCAGTTCTTC
NA,TRBJ2-1,TRBV6-6,many,CASSPQTEQFF,TGTGCCAGCAGTCCACAGACTGAGCAGTTCTTC
TRBD1,TRBJ2-1,TRBV29-1,many,CSVVGGQGADNEQFF,TGCAGCGTTGTAGGCGGACAGGGGGCTGATAATGAGCAGTTCTTC
TRBD1,TRBJ2-3,TRBV9,many,CASSVGTGGEDTQYF,TGTGCCAGCAGCGTCGGGACAGGGGGTGAGGATACGCAGTATTTT
TRBD1,TRBJ1-5,TRBV9,few,CASSEWDSNQPQHF,TGTGCCAGCAGCGAATGGGACAGTAATCAGCCCCAGCATTTT
NA,TRBJ2-3,TRBV7-2,NA,CASSLGAWSDTQYF,TGTGCCAGCAGCTTAGGGGCTTGGTCAGATACGCAGTATTTT
NA,TRBJ2-3,TRBV7-2,many,CASATSRGNTDTQYF,TGTGCCAGCGCCACCTCGAGGGGGAACACAGATACGCAGTATTTT